Below, 19 T cell receptor beta chains from the same sample are listed, as sequenced in a study of cytomegalovirus exposure and HLA in healthy donors. In the PCR, 60 Vbeta and 13 Jbeta primers were used. Method: immunoSEQ multiplex PCR; TCRdb's copy keeps in-frame clones and lacks some. The sample lists more than 85,000 clones; 75% were seen once. Sequences were obtained from PBMCs. These receptor sequences come from a woman younger than 30 in good health and CMV-seropositive.

The gene calls are TRBV4-3 and TRBJ2-2, with D maybe TRBD1 (5 bases). The CDR3 spans 15 residues. Per germline, CDR1 LGHNA and CDR2 YSLEER. The V end lost 1 base, the J end lost 5 bases, and 11 bases lay between the germline ends. The CDR3 sequence is CASSQVQAPTGELFF. The CDR3 DNA follows: TGCGCCAGCAGCCAAGTACAGGCACCGACCGGGGAGCTGTTTTTT.

This rearrangement joins TRBV5-4 to TRBJ2-6; D might be TRBD1 (6 bases). V gave up 2 bases and J gave up 0 bases, with 9 bases separating them. This CDR3 is built from 16 residues. CDR1 is SGHNT and CDR2 is YYREEE in the germline V gene (reference sequence). The chain's CDR3 is CASSFGQYSGANVLTF. As DNA, the CDR3 is TGTGCCAGCAGCTTTGGACAGTACTCTGGGGCCAACGTCCTGACTTTC.

The chain combines TRBV14 with TRBJ1-5; D is unclear. The CDR3 has 14 residues. V shed 3 bases and J shed 1 base, with 7 bases lying between them. Looked up from germline, CDR1 is SGHDN and CDR2 is FVKESK. CDR3 in amino acids: CASSQGSSNQPQHF. CDR3 nucleotides: TGTGCCAGCAGCCAGGGGAGCAGCAATCAGCCCCAGCATTTT.

This clone showed up just a few times. The chain carries TRBV6-4 and TRBJ2-1, with D perhaps matching TRBD2 (5 bases). Germline loops: CDR1 MRHNA, CDR2 SNTAGT. V lost 3 bases and J 0 bases, leaving 12 bases between the germline ends. This CDR3 spans 16 amino acids. The CDR3 DNA follows: TGTGCCAGCAGTGAAGCTGAGCGGAGCTCCTACAATGAGCAGTTCTTC. Its protein product is CASSEAERSSYNEQFF.

The rearrangement uses TRBV2 and TRBJ1-1; TRBD1 matches 7 bases. The ends lost 7 bases at V and 1 base at J; junction bases unmatched: 3. CDR1 is SNHLY, CDR2 FYNNEI, per germline. The CDR3 has 13 residues. CDR3 region: CASKGAGNTEAFF. The CDR3 DNA sequence: TGTGCCAGCAAGGGGGCAGGGAACACTGAAGCTTTCTTT. The variable domain in full, with the rest retrieved from reference TRBV2 and TRBJ1-1, is EPEVTQTPSHQVTQMGQEVILRCVPISNHLYFYWYRQILGQKVEFLVSFYNNEISEKSEIFDDQFSVERPDGSNFTLKIRSTKLEDSAMYFCASKGAGNTEAFFGQGTRLTVV.

The chain couples TRBV7-6 to TRBJ1-3, with D uncertain. Germline V gene lookup returns CDR1 SGHVS and CDR2 FNYEAQ. Trimming left V 5 bases short and J 4 bases short, with 12 bases between. The CDR3 length is 14 residues. The CDR3 spells CASSPVGGGNTIYF. The DNA for the CDR3 is TGTGCCAGCAGCCCCGTAGGAGGGGGAAACACCATATATTTT.

This clone was counted a single time. The V and J genes are TRBV6-5 and TRBJ2-7; D is uncertain. The CDR3 loop spans 13 amino acids. V was pared by 6 bases and J by 3 bases, with 12 bases between. Germline CDR1 reads MNHEY; CDR2 reads SVGAGI. The CDR3 sequence is CASSSYLNYEQYF. In nucleotides, the CDR3 is TGTGCCAGCAGCTCTTACTTAAACTACGAGCAGTACTTC.

With respect to this clone: The same CDR3 arises from other DNA sequences in this sample as well. The chain carries TRBV9 and TRBJ1-1; no firm D call. Germline lookup yields CDR1 SGDLS and CDR2 YYNGEE. This CDR3 comprises 13 residues. Trimming cost V 3 bases and J 1 base, with 7 bases left between them. CDR3 in DNA: TGTGCCAGCAGCGCGGGGTCGAACACTGAAGCTTTCTTT. As protein: CASSAGSNTEAFF.

The chain recombines TRBV6-8 with TRBJ1-1; D unclear. Germline loops: CDR1 MNHGY, CDR2 SAAAGT. Between the trimmed V and J ends, which lost 2 bases and 5 bases, there was a span of 15 bases. The CDR3 is made up of 15 amino acids. The DNA for the CDR3 is TGTGCCAGCAGTTACGTCGGGGTACGTCGAACTGAAGCTTTCTTT. As protein: CASSYVGVRRTEAFF.

This chain uses TRBV5-3 with TRBJ2-2; D unclear. TRBV5-3 falls under the ORF class, with uncertain function. This CDR3 has 14 residues. Trimming shortened V by 7 bases and J by 3 bases, and 13 bases separated the two germline ends. CDR3 in amino acids: CARAIRLDTGELFF. CDR3 nucleotides: TGTGCCAGAGCCATTCGCTTAGACACCGGGGAGCTGTTTTTT.

The V call is TRBV19, the J call TRBJ2-7; D is undetermined. Per the germline V gene, CDR1 is LNHDA and CDR2 is SQIVND (reference sequence). Trimming removed 4 bases from V and 0 bases from J, with 10 bases in between. This CDR3 contains 14 residues. This CDR3 is CASSRAVNSYEQYF. Here the CDR3 DNA reads TGTGCCAGTAGTAGGGCCGTCAACTCCTACGAGCAGTACTTC. The variable domain in full, with the rest retrieved from reference TRBV19 and TRBJ2-7, is DGGITQSPKYLFRKEGQNVTLSCEQNLNHDAMYWYRQDPGQGLRLIYYSQIVNDFQKGDIAEGYSVSREKKESFPLTVTSAQKNPTAFYLCASSRAVNSYEQYFGPGTRLTVT.

The rearrangement joins TRBV10-3 to TRBJ1-1; 8 bases line up with TRBD1. The ends lost 5 bases at V and 3 bases at J; junction bases unmatched: 8. CDR1 and CDR2 from the germline V gene are ENHRY and SYGVKD. This CDR3 region has 15 residues. In DNA, the CDR3 is TGTGCCATCAGTCCCCGGACAGGGACTGACACTGAAGCTTTCTTT. This gives the protein CAISPRTGTDTEAFF.

This clone was seen only once. The V call is TRBV27, the J call TRBJ2-7, with D tentatively TRBD2 (5 bases). There are 14 residues in the CDR3. The germline V gene encodes CDR1 MNHEY and CDR2 SMNVEV (reference sequence). V dropped 3 bases and J dropped 6 bases, with 15 bases sitting between them. Here the CDR3 reads CASSFGSSVGEQYF. The CDR3, as DNA: TGTGCCAGCAGTTTTGGGAGTTCAGTTGGCGAGCAGTACTTC.

This clone was picked up a small number of times. The V gene is TRBV9, the J gene TRBJ1-3; D not resolved. V lost 3 bases, J lost 4 bases, and 8 bases lay in between. Germline CDR1 and CDR2: SGDLS and YYNGEE. The CDR3 spans 13 residues. The CDR3 loop is CASSENSGNTIYF. In DNA, the CDR3 is TGTGCCAGCAGCGAAAACAGCGGAAACACCATATATTTT.

CDR3 bases: TGCGCCAGCAGCCAAGATCCGGGGGACAGGGAGTACACCATATATTTT. Residues: CASSQDPGDREYTIYF. This rearrangement joins TRBV4-1 to TRBJ1-3; 9 bases agree with TRBD1. V lost 0 bases and J lost 8; bases outside the gene matches: 8. The CDR3 extends over 16 amino acids. Germline CDR1 and CDR2: MGHRA and YSYEKL.

This sequence joins TRBV29-1 and TRBJ2-7; TRBD2 matches 10 bases. This CDR3 spans 16 amino acids. With V trimmed by 0 bases and J by 5 bases, 10 bases remained unmatched. Looked up from germline, CDR1 is SQVTM and CDR2 is ANQGSEA. CDR3: CSVEDHDSGRLDEQYF. The CDR3 DNA sequence: TGCAGCGTTGAAGATCACGATAGCGGGAGGCTAGACGAGCAGTACTTC.

V and J are TRBV7-2 and TRBJ2-5; 9 bases are a match to TRBD2. From germline, CDR1 is SGHTA and CDR2 FQGNSA. This CDR3 comprises 16 residues. The trim removed 5 bases at V and 1 base at J, leaving 8 bases unmatched. In DNA form, the CDR3 reads TGTGCCAGCAGCCTCTGGGGAGCGGGAGGCCAAGAGACCCAGTACTTC. It codes for CASSLWGAGGQETQYF.

This clone came up a few times. The V gene is TRBV2, the J gene TRBJ1-1; D is possibly TRBD1 (5 bases). Germline V CDR1 and CDR2: SNHLY, FYNNEI. Deletions cut 8 bases from V and 6 bases from J, with 16 bases between. The CDR3 consists of 13 residues. For the CDR3, the DNA is TGTGCCAGCCGGACGGGGGTTAGCGCTGAAGCTTTCTTT. It encodes CASRTGVSAEAFF.

This chain joins TRBV2 and TRBJ1-2, with D maybe TRBD1 (6 bases). This CDR3 comprises 14 residues. The V and J ends lost 4 bases and 2 bases respectively, with 11 bases between them. Looked up from germline, CDR1 is SNHLY and CDR2 is FYNNEI. The CDR3 here is CASSATGQNYGYTF. The CDR3 DNA follows: TGTGCCAGCAGTGCTACGGGACAAAACTATGGCTACACCTTC.